The rows below give T cell receptor beta chains drawn from one sample of a study of blood T cell repertoires in COVID-19. The assay was immunoSEQ multiplex PCR, and TCRdb's table has in-frame clones only and misses some. The table has 350,000 to 450,000 clones, roughly 90% seen once. The sequenced material came from peripheral blood. The receptor source for this set is a middle-aged woman with COVID-19, enrolled during active disease. The CDR3 runs from the conserved cysteine through the conserved F or W. D genes are given only for firm matches. Clone size is shown for a subset of rows, as once, few, many or a class of expanded clone.

TRBV3-1/TRBV3-2	-	14	-	TRBJ1-6	CASSQVFNNSPLHF	TGTGCCAGCAGCCAAGTCTTTAATAATTCACCCCTCCACTTT
TRBV28	-	15	-	TRBJ1-1	CASSLRQGQNTEAFF	TGTGCCAGCAGTTTAAGGCAGGGACAGAACACTGAAGCTTTCTTT
TRBV7-2	-	14	-	TRBJ1-1	CASSLTRASTEAFF	TGTGCCAGCAGCTTAACCAGGGCGAGTACTGAAGCTTTCTTT
TRBV6-2/TRBV6-3	few	16	TRBD2	TRBJ2-3	CASSLGLAGVTDTQYF	TGTGCCAGCAGTTTGGGACTAGCGGGAGTCACAGATACGCAGTATTTT
TRBV19	-	14	-	TRBJ1-2	CASSIWRGEGGYTF	TGTGCCAGTAGTATCTGGAGGGGAGAAGGCGGCTACACCTTC
TRBV6-6	-	18	TRBD2	TRBJ2-1	CASSPLEIAGAVYNEQFF	TGTGCCAGCAGTCCCCTCGAAATAGCGGGGGCCGTATACAATGAGCAGTTCTTC
TRBV7-8	-	14	-	TRBJ1-2	CASSLTASSNGYTF	TGTGCCAGCAGCTTAACCGCCAGTTCGAATGGCTACACCTTC
TRBV5-6	-	15	-	TRBJ1-4	CASSLRQTLNEKLFF	TGTGCCAGCAGCTTGAGACAGACGCTGAATGAAAAACTGTTTTTT
TRBV4-3	-	20	TRBD1	TRBJ2-6	CASSQDIRRQGARGANVLTF	TGCGCCAGCAGCCAAGATATTAGGCGACAGGGGGCGAGGGGGGCCAACGTCCTGACTTTC
TRBV19	-	15	-	TRBJ1-1	CASTRYETLNTEAFF	TGTGCCAGTACCAGATATGAGACATTGAACACTGAAGCTTTCTTT